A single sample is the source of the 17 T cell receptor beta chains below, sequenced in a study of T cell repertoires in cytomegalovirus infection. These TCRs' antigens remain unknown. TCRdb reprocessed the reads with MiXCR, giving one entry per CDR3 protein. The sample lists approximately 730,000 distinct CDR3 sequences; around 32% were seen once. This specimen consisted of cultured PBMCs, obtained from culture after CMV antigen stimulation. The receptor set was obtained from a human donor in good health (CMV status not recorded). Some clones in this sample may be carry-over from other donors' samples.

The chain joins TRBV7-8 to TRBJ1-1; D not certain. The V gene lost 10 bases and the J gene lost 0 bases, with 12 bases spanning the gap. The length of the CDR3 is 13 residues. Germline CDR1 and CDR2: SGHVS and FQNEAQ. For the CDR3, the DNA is TGTGCCACCGCACCAGGCGTGAACACTGAAGCTTTCTTT. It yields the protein CATAPGVNTEAFF. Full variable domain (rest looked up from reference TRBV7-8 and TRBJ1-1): GAGVSQSPRYKVAKRGQDVALRCDPISGHVSLFWYQQALGQGPEFLTYFQNEAQLDKSGLPSDRFFAERPEGSVSTLKIQRTQQEDSAVYLCATAPGVNTEAFFGQGTRLTVV.

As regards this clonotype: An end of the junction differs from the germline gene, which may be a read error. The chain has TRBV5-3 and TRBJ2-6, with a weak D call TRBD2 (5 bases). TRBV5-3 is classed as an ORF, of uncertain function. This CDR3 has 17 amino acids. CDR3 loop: CASSLEGGPTGANVLTF. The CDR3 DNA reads TGTGCCAGCAGCTTGGAAGGAGGCCCGACTGGGGCCAACGTCCTGACTTTC.

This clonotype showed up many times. The CDR3 spells CASSPIRRTDTQYF. DNA of the CDR3: TGTGCCAGCAGCCCCATAAGACGCACAGATACGCAGTATTTT. The chain is built from TRBV7-2 and TRBJ2-3; D is unresolved. V dropped 5 bases and J dropped 1 base, with 10 bases sitting between them. CDR1 is SGHTA, CDR2 FQGNSA, per germline. This CDR3 contains 14 residues.

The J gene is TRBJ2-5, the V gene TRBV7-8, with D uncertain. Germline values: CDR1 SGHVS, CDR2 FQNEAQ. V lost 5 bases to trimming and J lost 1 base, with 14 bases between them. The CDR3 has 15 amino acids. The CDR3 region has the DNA TGTGCCAGCAGCCCGCGTAGGAATCTCCAAGAGACCCAGTACTTC. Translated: CASSPRRNLQETQYF.

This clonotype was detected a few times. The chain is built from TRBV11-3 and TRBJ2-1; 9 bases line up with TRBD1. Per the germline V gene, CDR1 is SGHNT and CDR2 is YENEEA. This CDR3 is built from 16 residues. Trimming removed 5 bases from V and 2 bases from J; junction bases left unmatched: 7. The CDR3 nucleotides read TGTGCCAGCAGCCTACGACAGGGGGAACCCTACAATGAGCAGTTCTTC. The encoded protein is CASSLRQGEPYNEQFF.

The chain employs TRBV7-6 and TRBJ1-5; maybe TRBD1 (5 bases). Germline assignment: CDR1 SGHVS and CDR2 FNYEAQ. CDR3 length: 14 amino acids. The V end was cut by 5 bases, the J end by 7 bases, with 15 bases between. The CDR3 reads CASSQPGPGQPQHF. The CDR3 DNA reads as TGTGCCAGCAGCCAGCCAGGGCCGGGGCAGCCCCAGCATTTT.

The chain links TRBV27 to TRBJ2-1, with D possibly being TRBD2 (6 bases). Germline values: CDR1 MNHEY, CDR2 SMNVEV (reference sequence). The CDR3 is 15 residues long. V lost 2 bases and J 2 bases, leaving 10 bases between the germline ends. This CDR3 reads CASSLVQRAYNEQFF. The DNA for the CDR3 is TGTGCCAGCAGTTTAGTCCAGCGGGCCTACAATGAGCAGTTCTTC.

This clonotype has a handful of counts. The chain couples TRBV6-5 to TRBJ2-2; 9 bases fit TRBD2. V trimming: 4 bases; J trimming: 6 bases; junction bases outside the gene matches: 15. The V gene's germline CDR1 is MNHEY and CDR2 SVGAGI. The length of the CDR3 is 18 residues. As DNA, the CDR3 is TGTGCCAGCAGTTCCGGCGAGGTGGCTAGCGGGGCGGCCGGGGAGCTGTTTTTT. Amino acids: CASSSGEVASGAAGELFF.

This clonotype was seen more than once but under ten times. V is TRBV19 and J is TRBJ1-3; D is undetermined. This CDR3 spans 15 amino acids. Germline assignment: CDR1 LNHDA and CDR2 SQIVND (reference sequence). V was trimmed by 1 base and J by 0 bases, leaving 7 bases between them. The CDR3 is CASSIGGSSGNTIYF. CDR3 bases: TGTGCCAGTAGTATAGGAGGAAGCTCTGGAAACACCATATATTTT.

The CDR3 spells CASSSPDIWPEAFF. The CDR3 DNA is TGTGCCAGCAGCTCCCCGGACATTTGGCCTGAAGCTTTCTTT. The chain employs TRBV7-9 and TRBJ1-1; D is perhaps TRBD1 (5 bases). The germline gives CDR1 SEHNR, CDR2 FQNEAQ (reference sequence). V was shortened by 4 bases and J by 6 bases, with 15 bases between the two germline ends. This CDR3 region has 14 residues.

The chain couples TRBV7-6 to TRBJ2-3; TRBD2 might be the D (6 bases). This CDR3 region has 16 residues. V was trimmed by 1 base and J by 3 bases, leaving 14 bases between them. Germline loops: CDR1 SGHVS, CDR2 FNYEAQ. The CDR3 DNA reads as TGTGCCAGCAGCTTAGGGATAGCGGCTAGGACAGATACGCAGTATTTT. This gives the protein CASSLGIAARTDTQYF.

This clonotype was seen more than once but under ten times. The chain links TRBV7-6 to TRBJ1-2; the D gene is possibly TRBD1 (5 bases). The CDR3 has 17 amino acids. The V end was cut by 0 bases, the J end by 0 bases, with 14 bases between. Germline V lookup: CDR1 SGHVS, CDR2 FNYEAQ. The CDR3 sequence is CASSLAAGSPANYGYTF. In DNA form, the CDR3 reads TGTGCCAGCAGCTTAGCCGCAGGGTCCCCAGCTAACTATGGCTACACCTTC.

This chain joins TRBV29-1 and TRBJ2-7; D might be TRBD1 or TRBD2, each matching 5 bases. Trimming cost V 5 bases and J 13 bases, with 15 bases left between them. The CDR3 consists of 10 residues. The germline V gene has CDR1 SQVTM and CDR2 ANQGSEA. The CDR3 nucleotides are TGCAGCGTTTGGGCCGGGGCAGCCTACTTC. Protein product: CSVWAGAAYF.

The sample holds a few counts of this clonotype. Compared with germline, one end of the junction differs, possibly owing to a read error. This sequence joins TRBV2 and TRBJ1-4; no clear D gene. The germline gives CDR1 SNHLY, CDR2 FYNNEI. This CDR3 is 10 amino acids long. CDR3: CASRGETLFF. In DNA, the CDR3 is TGTGCCAGCAGAGGTGAAACACTGTTTTTT.

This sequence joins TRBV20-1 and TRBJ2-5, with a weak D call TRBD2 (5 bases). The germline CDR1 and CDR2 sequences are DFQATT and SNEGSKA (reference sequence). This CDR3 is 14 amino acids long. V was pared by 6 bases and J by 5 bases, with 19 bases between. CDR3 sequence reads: CSAEDETKWETQYF. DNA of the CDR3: TGCAGTGCCGAGGATGAGACTAAGTGGGAGACCCAGTACTTC.

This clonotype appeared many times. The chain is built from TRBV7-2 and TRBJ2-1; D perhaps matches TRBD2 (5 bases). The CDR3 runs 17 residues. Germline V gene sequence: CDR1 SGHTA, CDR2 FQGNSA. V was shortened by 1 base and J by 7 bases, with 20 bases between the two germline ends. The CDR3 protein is CASSLVWLAAMGNEQFF. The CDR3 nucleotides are TGTGCCAGCAGCTTAGTTTGGCTAGCCGCAATGGGGAATGAGCAGTTCTTC.

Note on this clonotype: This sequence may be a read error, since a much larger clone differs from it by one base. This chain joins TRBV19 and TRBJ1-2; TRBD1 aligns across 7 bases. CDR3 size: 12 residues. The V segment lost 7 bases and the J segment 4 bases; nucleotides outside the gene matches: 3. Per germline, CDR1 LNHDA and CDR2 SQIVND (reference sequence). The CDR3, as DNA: TGTGCCAGTATTACAGGGGTCTATGGCTACACCTTC. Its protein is CASITGVYGYTF.